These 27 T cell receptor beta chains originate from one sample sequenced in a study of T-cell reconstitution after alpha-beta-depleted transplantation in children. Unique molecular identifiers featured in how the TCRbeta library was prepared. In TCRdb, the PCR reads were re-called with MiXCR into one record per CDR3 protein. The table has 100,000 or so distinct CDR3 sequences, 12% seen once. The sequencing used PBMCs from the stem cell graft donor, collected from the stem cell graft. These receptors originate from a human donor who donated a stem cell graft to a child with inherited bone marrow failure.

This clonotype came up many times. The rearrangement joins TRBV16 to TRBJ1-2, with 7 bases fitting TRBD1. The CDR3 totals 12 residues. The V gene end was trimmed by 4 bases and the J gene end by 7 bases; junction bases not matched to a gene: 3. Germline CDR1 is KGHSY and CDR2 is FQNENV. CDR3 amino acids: CASSPDRAGYTF. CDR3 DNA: TGTGCCAGCAGCCCTGACAGGGCTGGCTACACCTTC.

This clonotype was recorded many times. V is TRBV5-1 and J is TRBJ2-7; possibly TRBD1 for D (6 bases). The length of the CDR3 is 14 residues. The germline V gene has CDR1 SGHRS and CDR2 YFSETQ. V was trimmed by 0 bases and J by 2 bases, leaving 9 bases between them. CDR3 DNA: TGCGCCAGCAGCTTGGGGACAGAAGCCTACGAGCAGTACTTC. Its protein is CASSLGTEAYEQYF. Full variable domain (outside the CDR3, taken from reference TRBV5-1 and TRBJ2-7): KAGVTQTPRYLIKTRGQQVTLSCSPISGHRSVSWYQQTPGQGLQFLFEYFSETQRNKGNFPGRFSGRQFSNSRSEMNVSTLELGDSALYLCASSLGTEAYEQYFGPGTRLTVT.

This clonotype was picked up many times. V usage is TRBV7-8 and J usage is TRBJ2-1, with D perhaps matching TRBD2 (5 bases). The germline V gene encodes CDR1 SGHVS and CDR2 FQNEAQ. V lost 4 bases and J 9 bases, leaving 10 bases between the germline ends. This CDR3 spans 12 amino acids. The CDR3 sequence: CASSYSRGEQFF. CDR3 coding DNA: TGTGCCAGCAGCTATTCCCGGGGTGAGCAGTTCTTC.

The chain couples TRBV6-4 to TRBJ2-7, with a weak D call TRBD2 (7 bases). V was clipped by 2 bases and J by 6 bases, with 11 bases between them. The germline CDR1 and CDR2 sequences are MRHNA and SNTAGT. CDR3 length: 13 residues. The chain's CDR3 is CASSDGRGGEQYF. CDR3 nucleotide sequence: TGTGCCAGCAGTGACGGGAGGGGGGGCGAGCAGTACTTC.

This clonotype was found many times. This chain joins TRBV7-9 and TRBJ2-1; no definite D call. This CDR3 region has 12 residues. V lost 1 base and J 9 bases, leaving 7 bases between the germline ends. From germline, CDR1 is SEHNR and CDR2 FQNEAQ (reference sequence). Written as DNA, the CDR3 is TGTGCCAGCAGCTTAGGCGCGTCTGAGCAGTTCTTC. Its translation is CASSLGASEQFF.

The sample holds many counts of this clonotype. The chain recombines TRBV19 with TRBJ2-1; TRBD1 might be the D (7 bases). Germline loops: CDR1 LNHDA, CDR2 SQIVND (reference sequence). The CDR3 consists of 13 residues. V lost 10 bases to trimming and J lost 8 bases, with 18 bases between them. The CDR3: CATTAGGWHEQFF. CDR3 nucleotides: TGTGCCACCACGGCAGGGGGGTGGCATGAGCAGTTCTTC.

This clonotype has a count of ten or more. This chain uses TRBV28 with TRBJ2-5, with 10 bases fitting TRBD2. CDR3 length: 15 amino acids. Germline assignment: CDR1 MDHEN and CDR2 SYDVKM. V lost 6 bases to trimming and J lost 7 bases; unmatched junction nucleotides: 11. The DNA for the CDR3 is TGTGCCAGCAGAGGAGCGGGAGGGCTCAGAGGGACCCAGTACTTC. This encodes CASRGAGGLRGTQYF.

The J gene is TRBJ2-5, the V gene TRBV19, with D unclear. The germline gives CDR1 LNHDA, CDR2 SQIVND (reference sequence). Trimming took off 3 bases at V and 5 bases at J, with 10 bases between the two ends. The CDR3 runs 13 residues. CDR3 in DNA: TGTGCCAGTAGTATCCCGGGCGAGGAGACCCAGTACTTC. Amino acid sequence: CASSIPGEETQYF.

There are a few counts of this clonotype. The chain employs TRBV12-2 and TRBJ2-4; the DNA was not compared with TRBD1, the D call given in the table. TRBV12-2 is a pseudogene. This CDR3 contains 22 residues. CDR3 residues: CASRLHRSGQGYSGEAKNIQYF. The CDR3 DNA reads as TGTGCAAGTCGCTTACACCGGTCCGGACAGGGATATTCAGGGGAGGCCAAAAACATTCAGTACTTC.

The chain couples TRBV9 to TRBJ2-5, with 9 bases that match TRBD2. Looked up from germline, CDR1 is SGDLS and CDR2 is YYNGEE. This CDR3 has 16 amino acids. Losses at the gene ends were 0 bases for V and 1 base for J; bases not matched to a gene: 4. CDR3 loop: CASSVAGGRGQETQYF. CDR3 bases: TGTGCCAGCAGCGTAGCTGGCGGGAGGGGCCAAGAGACCCAGTACTTC.

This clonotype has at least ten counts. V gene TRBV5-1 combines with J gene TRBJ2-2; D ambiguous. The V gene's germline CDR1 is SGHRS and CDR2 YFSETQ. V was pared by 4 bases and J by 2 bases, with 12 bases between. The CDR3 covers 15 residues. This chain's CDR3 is CASSRPSGNTGELFF. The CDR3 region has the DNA TGCGCCAGCAGCCGGCCGTCGGGTAACACCGGGGAGCTGTTTTTT.

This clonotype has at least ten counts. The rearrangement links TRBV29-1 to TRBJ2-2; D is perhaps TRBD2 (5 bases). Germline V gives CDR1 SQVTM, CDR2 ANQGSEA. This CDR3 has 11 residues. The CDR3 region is CSGRGTGELFF. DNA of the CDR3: TGCAGTGGTCGGGGTACCGGGGAGCTGTTTTTT.

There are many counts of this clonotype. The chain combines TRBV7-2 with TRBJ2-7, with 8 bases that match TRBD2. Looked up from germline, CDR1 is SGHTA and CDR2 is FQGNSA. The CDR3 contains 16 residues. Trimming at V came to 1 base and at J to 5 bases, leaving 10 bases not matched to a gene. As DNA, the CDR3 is TGTGCCAGCAGCTTAGTTCCCAGCGGGGGCGGGGACGAGCAGTACTTC. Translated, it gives CASSLVPSGGGDEQYF.

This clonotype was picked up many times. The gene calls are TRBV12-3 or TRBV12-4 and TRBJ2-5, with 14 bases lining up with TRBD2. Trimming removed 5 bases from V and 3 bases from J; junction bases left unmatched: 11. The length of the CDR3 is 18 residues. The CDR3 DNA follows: TGTGCCAGCAGTCTTAGACTAGCGGGGGGGCCATTTGAAGAGACCCAGTACTTC. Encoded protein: CASSLRLAGGPFEETQYF.

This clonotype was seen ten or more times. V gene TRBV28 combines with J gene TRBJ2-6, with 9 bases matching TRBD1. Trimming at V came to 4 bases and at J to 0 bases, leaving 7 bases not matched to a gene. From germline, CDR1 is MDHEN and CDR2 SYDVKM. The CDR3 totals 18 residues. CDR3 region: CASSYYRGRGSGANVLTF. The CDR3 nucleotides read TGTGCCAGCAGTTACTACAGGGGGCGGGGCTCTGGGGCCAACGTCCTGACTTTC.

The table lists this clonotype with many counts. CDR3 region: CASSSEGQSNTGELFF. CDR3 coding DNA: TGTGCCAGCAGTTCTGAGGGTCAATCGAACACCGGGGAGCTGTTTTTT. This chain joins TRBV27 and TRBJ2-2, with a possible D match to TRBD2 (5 bases). The V and J ends lost 4 bases and 0 bases respectively, with 12 bases between them. The CDR3 length is 16 residues. Germline V lookup: CDR1 MNHEY, CDR2 SMNVEV (reference sequence).

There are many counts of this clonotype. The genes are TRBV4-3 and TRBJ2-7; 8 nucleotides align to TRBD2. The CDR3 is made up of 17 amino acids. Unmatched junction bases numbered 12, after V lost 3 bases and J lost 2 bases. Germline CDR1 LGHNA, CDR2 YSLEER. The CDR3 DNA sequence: TGCGCCAGCAGCCAGGAAACGGGACTAGGCGGGGCCTACGAGCAGTACTTC. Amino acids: CASSQETGLGGAYEQYF.

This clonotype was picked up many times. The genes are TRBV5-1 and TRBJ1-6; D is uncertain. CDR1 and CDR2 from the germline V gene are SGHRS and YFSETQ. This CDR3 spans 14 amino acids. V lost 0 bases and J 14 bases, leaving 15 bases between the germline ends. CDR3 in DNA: TGCGCCAGCAGCTTGGCCAGTCCGGGTGAGGCCCTCCACTTT. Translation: CASSLASPGEALHF.

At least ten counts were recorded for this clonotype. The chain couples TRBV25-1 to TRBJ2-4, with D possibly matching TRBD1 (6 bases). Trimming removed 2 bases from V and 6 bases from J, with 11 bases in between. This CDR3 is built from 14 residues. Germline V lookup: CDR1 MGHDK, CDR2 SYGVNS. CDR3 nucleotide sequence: TGTGCCAGCAGTGAAGCCAGGGGCGGAAACATTCAGTACTTC. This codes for CASSEARGGNIQYF.

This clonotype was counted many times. CDR3 loop: CASSWGRNGTDTQYF. CDR3 DNA sequence: TGTGCCAGCAGTTGGGGACGTAATGGCACAGATACGCAGTATTTT. The chain carries TRBV12-3 or TRBV12-4 and TRBJ2-3, with D tentatively TRBD1 or TRBD2 (5 bases each). V was clipped by 4 bases and J by 1 base, with 12 bases between them. The CDR3 extends over 15 amino acids.

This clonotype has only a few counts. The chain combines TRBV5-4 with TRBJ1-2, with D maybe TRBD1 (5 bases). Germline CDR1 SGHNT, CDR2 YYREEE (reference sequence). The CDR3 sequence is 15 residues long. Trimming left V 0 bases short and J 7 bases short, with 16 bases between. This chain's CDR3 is CASSLDGAGLAGYTF. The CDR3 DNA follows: TGTGCCAGCAGCTTGGACGGGGCAGGATTAGCTGGCTACACCTTC.

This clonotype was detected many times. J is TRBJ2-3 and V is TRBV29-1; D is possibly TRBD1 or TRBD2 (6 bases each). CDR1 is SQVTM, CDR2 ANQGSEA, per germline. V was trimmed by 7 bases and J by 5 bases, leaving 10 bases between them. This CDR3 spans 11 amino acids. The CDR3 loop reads CSAGARDTQYF. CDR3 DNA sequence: TGCAGCGCGGGGGCCAGAGATACGCAGTATTTT.

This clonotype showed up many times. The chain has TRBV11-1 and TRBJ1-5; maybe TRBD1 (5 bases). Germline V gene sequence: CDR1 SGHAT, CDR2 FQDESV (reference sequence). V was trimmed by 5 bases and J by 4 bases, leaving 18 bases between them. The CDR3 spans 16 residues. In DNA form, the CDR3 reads TGTGCCAGCAGCCTAGGGCAGGGAGGGTTTAATCAGCCCCAGCATTTT. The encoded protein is CASSLGQGGFNQPQHF.

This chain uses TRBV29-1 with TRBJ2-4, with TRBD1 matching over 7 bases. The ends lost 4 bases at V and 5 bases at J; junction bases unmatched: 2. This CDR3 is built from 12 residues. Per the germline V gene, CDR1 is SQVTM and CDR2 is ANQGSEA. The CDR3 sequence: CSVAQGENIQYF. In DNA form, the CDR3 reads TGCAGCGTTGCCCAGGGGGAAAACATTCAGTACTTC.

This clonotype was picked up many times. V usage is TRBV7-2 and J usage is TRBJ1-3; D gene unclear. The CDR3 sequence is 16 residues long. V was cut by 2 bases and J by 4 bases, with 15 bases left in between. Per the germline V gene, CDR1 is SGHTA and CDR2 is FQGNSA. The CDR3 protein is CASSLRQISGGNTIYF. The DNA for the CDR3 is TGTGCCAGCAGCTTAAGGCAGATCTCTGGAGGAAACACCATATATTTT.

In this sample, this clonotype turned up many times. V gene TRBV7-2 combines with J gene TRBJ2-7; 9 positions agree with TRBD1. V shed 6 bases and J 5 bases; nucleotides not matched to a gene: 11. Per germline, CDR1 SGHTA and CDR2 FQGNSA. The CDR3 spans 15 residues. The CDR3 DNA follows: TGTGCCAGCAGATCAACCGGGACAGGGTGGAACGAGCAGTACTTC. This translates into CASRSTGTGWNEQYF.

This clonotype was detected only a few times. The DNA of the CDR3 is TGCGCCAGCAGGGACCAAGAGACCCAGTACTTC. The encoded protein is CASRDQETQYF. The rearrangement joins TRBV5-1 to TRBJ2-5; D uncertain. The CDR3 loop spans 11 amino acids. Germline CDR1 is SGHRS and CDR2 is YFSETQ. Trimming cost V 5 bases and J 0 bases, with 2 bases left between them.